These 15 T cell receptor beta chains originate from one sample sequenced in a study of T cells expressing NK-cell markers (dated by TCRdb to 2018 to 2021). The receptor library was made with 5' RACE. The sample was run on an Illumina HiSeq 2000. TCRdb reprocessed the reads and provides one entry for every CDR3 protein sequence; no DNA is given. The sample's records list roughly 180,000 distinct CDR3 sequences. The top ten constitute 15% to 20% of the sample. Sequenced material: blood T cells: a sorted CD56 or NKG2C T cell subset, CD4+ or CD8+ T cells, or bulk PBMC T cells (not recorded which). Receptors originate from a woman between 18 and 69 years old in good health.

The rearrangement uses TRBV16 and TRBJ2-7; TCRdb designates TRBD2, a call that cannot be tested without DNA. This CDR3 is 15 amino acids long. The V gene's germline CDR1 is KGHSY and CDR2 FQNENV. CDR3 sequence: CASSQLGNSGNEQYF.

V usage is TRBV5-1 and J usage is TRBJ2-6; as DNA is missing, the TRBD1 call by TCRdb cannot be tested. CDR1 SGHRS and CDR2 YFSETQ come from the germline V gene. CDR3 length: 18 amino acids. Here the CDR3 reads CASSWAGTGISGANVLTF.

The V call is TRBV5-1, the J call TRBJ2-1; no DNA is available, so the TRBD1 call from TCRdb remains unchecked. Germline V gene lookup returns CDR1 SGHRS and CDR2 YFSETQ. CDR3 length equals 17 residues. The CDR3 loop reads CASKLAGQGVPDNEQFF.

The chain employs TRBV7-9 and TRBJ2-7; without DNA, the TCRdb call of TRBD2 cannot be checked. This CDR3 is 17 amino acids long. Germline lookup yields CDR1 SEHNR and CDR2 FQNEAQ (reference sequence). The CDR3 loop reads CASSLDLLAGVRDEQYF.

V is TRBV10-3 and J is TRBJ2-6. CDR3 length equals 17 residues. Germline CDR1 ENHRY, CDR2 SYGVKD. CDR3 amino acids: CAISFGRANSGANVLTF.

J is TRBJ2-5 and V is TRBV5-1; TCRdb names TRBD1, which stays unverified in the absence of DNA. Germline CDR1 is SGHRS and CDR2 is YFSETQ. This CDR3 region has 15 residues. This chain's CDR3 is CASRQKDRTQETQYF.

The V and J genes are TRBV7-2 and TRBJ2-2; the TCRdb call, TRBD1, lacks DNA for checking. The CDR3 contains 15 residues. Per the germline V gene, CDR1 is SGHTA and CDR2 is FQGNSA. The CDR3 is CASSGGASVPGELFF.

J is TRBJ2-3 and V is TRBV6-5; checking the TCRdb D call of TRBD2 is not possible without DNA. This CDR3 has 17 amino acids. The germline CDR1 and CDR2 sequences are MNHEY and SVGAGI. The CDR3: CASSYSTAGRARDTQYF.

The CDR3 loop is CAISDRVDSPLHF. The rearrangement joins TRBV10-3 to TRBJ1-6; TCRdb's D call, TRBD1, is unchecked because there is no DNA. The CDR3 length is 13 residues. Per germline, CDR1 ENHRY and CDR2 SYGVKD.

V usage is TRBV9 and J usage is TRBJ2-3; TCRdb gives TRBD2 as the D gene, but with no DNA this cannot be confirmed. The CDR3 sequence is 15 residues long. The germline V gene has CDR1 SGDLS and CDR2 YYNGEE. CDR3 protein: CASSGSGGLPDTQYF.

V is TRBV6-2 or TRBV6-3 and J is TRBJ2-3; TCRdb proposes TRBD1, but this gene call is untestable without DNA. Germline V gene lookup returns CDR1 MNHEY and CDR2 SVGEGT. The CDR3 contains 17 residues. CDR3 in amino acids: CASSHRTSTGSTDTQYF.

The chain employs TRBV12-5 and TRBJ1-6; without DNA, the TCRdb call of TRBD1 cannot be checked. The germline CDR1 and CDR2 sequences are LGHNT and FRNRAP. CDR3 length equals 15 residues. This chain's CDR3 is CASGPYRGRNSPLHF.

This chain joins TRBV5-1 and TRBJ2-3. The V gene's germline CDR1 is SGHRS and CDR2 YFSETQ. The CDR3 loop spans 13 amino acids. CDR3: CASSLSTADTQYF.

The chain carries TRBV7-3 and TRBJ2-1; TCRdb designates TRBD1, a call that cannot be tested without DNA. Looked up from germline, CDR1 is SGHTA and CDR2 is FQGTGA. The CDR3 loop spans 20 amino acids. CDR3 residues: CASSLPRETTPYSSYNEQFF.

The chain carries TRBV28 and TRBJ2-2; TCRdb's D call, TRBD2, is unchecked because there is no DNA. The V gene's germline CDR1 is MDHEN and CDR2 SYDVKM. This CDR3 spans 15 amino acids. The CDR3 here is CASSRAGRSTGELFF. Supplemented by reference TRBV28 and TRBJ2-2, the full variable domain reads DVKVTQSSRYLVKRTGEKVFLECVQDMDHENMFWYRQDPGLGLRLIYFSYDVKMKEKGDIPEGYSVSREKKERFSLILESASTNQTSMYLCASSRAGRSTGELFFGEGSRLTVL.